The 25 T cell receptor beta chains below all came from one sample that was sequenced in a study of T cell changes during pregnancy in multiple sclerosis (dated by TCRdb to 2018 to 2020). The library was obtained by the immunoSEQ multiplex PCR assay. In TCRdb, the immuneACCESS table is reduced to in-frame sequences with V and J assigned. These tables do not hold every clone; where another copy was compared, an unresolved V gene accounts for under half, and the others remain unexplained. The sample profile shows roughly 100,000 clones; about 90% of them were found once. The ten biggest clones cover around 0.92% of the sample. Source: peripheral blood, taken after pregnancy. These receptors were obtained from a female donor with multiple sclerosis, enrolled in a pregnancy study.

V usage is TRBV7-2 and J usage is TRBJ1-5, with a tentative D call TRBD1 (6 bases). V dropped 1 base and J dropped 3 bases, with 10 bases sitting between them. The CDR3 extends over 15 amino acids. The germline V gene encodes CDR1 SGHTA and CDR2 FQGNSA. CDR3 DNA: TGTGCCAGCAGCTTAGTCGACAGGTACAATCAGCCCCAGCATTTT. As protein: CASSLVDRYNQPQHF.

V gene TRBV19 combines with J gene TRBJ2-3, with D perhaps matching TRBD2 (5 bases). Deletions cut 7 bases from V and 0 bases from J, with 20 bases between. This CDR3 contains 17 residues. Germline V gene sequence: CDR1 LNHDA, CDR2 SQIVND (reference sequence). The CDR3 nucleotides read TGTGCCAGTATGGATATTGGATTAGCGACCAGCACAGATACGCAGTATTTT. Translation gives CASMDIGLATSTDTQYF.

The V gene is TRBV2, the J gene TRBJ2-3; the D gene is possibly TRBD1 (6 bases). The CDR3 consists of 15 residues. Trimming removed 4 bases at V and 2 bases at J, with 13 bases between. The germline CDR1 and CDR2 sequences are SNHLY and FYNNEI. The CDR3 region is CASSAQGHATDTQYF. DNA for the CDR3: TGTGCCAGCAGTGCTCAGGGACATGCCACAGATACGCAGTATTTT.

J is TRBJ2-1 and V is TRBV14, with D possibly being TRBD2 (5 bases). Germline CDR1 reads SGHDN; CDR2 reads FVKESK. V lost 3 bases and J 4 bases, leaving 10 bases between the germline ends. CDR3 length: 14 amino acids. The CDR3 coding sequence is TGTGCCAGCAGCCATAGAGGGATTTACAATGAGCAGTTCTTC. This encodes CASSHRGIYNEQFF.

This chain uses TRBV18 with TRBJ2-7, with a weak D call TRBD1 (5 bases). The germline V and J ends were trimmed by 4 bases and 7 bases, with 14 bases remaining between them. Per germline, CDR1 KGHSH and CDR2 LQKENI. This CDR3 spans 13 amino acids. This CDR3 is CASSRDRQQEQYF. The CDR3 bases are TGTGCCAGCTCACGGGATCGACAGCAGGAGCAGTACTTC. The full variable domain, completed using reference TRBV18 and TRBJ2-7, is NAGVMQNPRHLVRRRGQEARLRCSPMKGHSHVYWYRQLPEEGLKFMVYLQKENIIDESGMPKERFSAEFPKEGPSILRIQQVVRGDSAAYFCASSRDRQQEQYFGPGTRLTVT.

This clone was counted a single time. This chain joins TRBV10-2 and TRBJ1-5; 10 bases match TRBD1. Germline V gene lookup returns CDR1 WSHSY and CDR2 SAAADI. With 4 bases clipped from V and 5 bases from J, the junction kept 8 bases outside the gene matches. The CDR3 extends over 16 amino acids. This chain's CDR3 is CASSGIPGQGHQPQHF. The DNA of the CDR3 is TGCGCCAGCAGTGGGATACCGGGACAGGGGCATCAGCCCCAGCATTTT.

The gene calls are TRBV19 and TRBJ1-1, with D perhaps TRBD1 (6 bases). This CDR3 region has 15 residues. Trimming took off 3 bases at V and 0 bases at J, with 11 bases between the two ends. Germline CDR1 is LNHDA and CDR2 is SQIVND (reference sequence). The CDR3 sequence: CASSIPTGLNTEAFF. CDR3 DNA sequence: TGTGCCAGTAGTATCCCGACAGGCTTGAACACTGAAGCTTTCTTT.

The V call is TRBV30, the J call TRBJ2-3; D unclear. The CDR3 runs 12 residues. Per the germline V gene, CDR1 is GTSNPN and CDR2 is SVGIG (reference sequence). The V gene lost 1 base and the J gene lost 2 bases, with 4 bases spanning the gap. The CDR3 sequence is CAWSAFTDTQYF. The CDR3 region has the DNA TGTGCCTGGAGTGCTTTCACAGATACGCAGTATTTT.

The table lists this clone with a few counts. The same CDR3 arises from other DNA sequences in this sample as well. The chain combines TRBV11-3 with TRBJ2-3, with 7 nucleotides matching TRBD2. The CDR3 spans 15 residues. With 5 bases clipped from V and 3 bases from J, the junction kept 8 bases outside the gene matches. Germline lookup yields CDR1 SGHNT and CDR2 YENEEA. CDR3 DNA sequence: TGTGCCAGCAGCCCTGGGGGAGGGCCGACAGATACGCAGTATTTT. It encodes CASSPGGGPTDTQYF.

Here the CDR3 reads CALGVGQYF. Written as DNA, the CDR3 is TGTGCCCTAGGGGTGGGGCAGTACTTC. This chain uses TRBV6-1 with TRBJ2-7; possible D gene TRBD1, 5 bases. The CDR3 has 9 amino acids. V dropped 11 bases and J dropped 9 bases, with 11 bases sitting between them. Germline V gives CDR1 MNHNS, CDR2 SASEGT.

The chain has TRBV10-1 and TRBJ2-5; D might be TRBD1 (6 bases). This CDR3 comprises 21 residues. Trimming pared 8 bases from V and 2 bases from J, leaving 36 bases between. CDR1 and CDR2 (germline): WNHNN, SYGVQD (reference sequence). Here the CDR3 DNA reads TGCGCCAGCCGGCTGGCTCGAGGGGAGACAGGCCCCGAAAGTACACAAGAGACCCAGTACTTC. Residues: CASRLARGETGPESTQETQYF.

The chain uses TRBV5-4 and TRBJ2-7, with 11 bases aligning to TRBD1. The CDR3 runs to 15 residues. CDR1 is SGHNT, CDR2 YYREEE, per germline (reference sequence). The ends lost 0 bases at V and 4 bases at J; junction bases unmatched: 3. CDR3 protein: CASSLGGTGGYEQYF. In nucleotides, the CDR3 is TGTGCCAGCAGCTTGGGGGGGACAGGGGGGTACGAGCAGTACTTC.

The chain couples TRBV30 to TRBJ1-5, with 7 bases lining up with TRBD1. Germline V gives CDR1 GTSNPN, CDR2 SVGIG (reference sequence). J lost 3 bases, V lost 5 bases, and 4 bases had no gene match. CDR3 length: 13 residues. CDR3 DNA sequence: TGTGCCTGGGGACAGGCGATCAATCAGCCCCAGCATTTT. Amino acid sequence: CAWGQAINQPQHF.

The chain has TRBV11-2 and TRBJ2-4, with TRBD2 as a possible D gene (6 bases). In germline, CDR1 is SGHAT, CDR2 FQNNGV. V was pared by 3 bases and J by 0 bases, with 21 bases between. This CDR3 region has 19 residues. Here the CDR3 DNA reads TGTGCCAGCAGCTTCCCTTGGGGACTTCTCCAACAAGCCAAAAACATTCAGTACTTC. Encoded protein: CASSFPWGLLQQAKNIQYF.

The chain links TRBV28 to TRBJ1-3; TRBD1 might be the D (5 bases). This CDR3 is 13 amino acids long. The germline CDR1 and CDR2 sequences are MDHEN and SYDVKM. CDR3 residues: CAGTVGGAHTIYF. The CDR3 nucleotides read TGTGCAGGTACAGTAGGAGGGGCGCACACCATATATTTT. The full variable domain, in which reference TRBV28 and TRBJ1-3 provide the parts outside the CDR3, is DVKVTQSSRYLVKRTGEKVFLECVQDMDHENMFWYRQDPGLGLRLIYFSYDVKMKEKGDIPEGYSVSREKKERFSLILESASTNQTSMYLCAGTVGGAHTIYFGEGSWLTVV.

This chain connects TRBV7-9 to TRBJ2-2; TRBD2 matches at 11 bases. This CDR3 spans 17 amino acids. Looked up from germline, CDR1 is SEHNR and CDR2 is FQNEAQ (reference sequence). V trimming: 4 bases; J trimming: 3 bases; junction bases outside the gene matches: 7. CDR3 residues: CASSSTSTSGDTGELFF. The CDR3 coding sequence is TGTGCCAGCAGCTCCACCTCGACTAGCGGGGACACCGGGGAGCTGTTTTTT.

This sequence joins TRBV28 and TRBJ2-1; 7 positions match TRBD2. V shed 2 bases and J 1 base; nucleotides not matched to a gene: 5. The CDR3 is 16 residues long. Germline CDR1 MDHEN, CDR2 SYDVKM. The CDR3 DNA is TGTGCCAGCAGTTTAGCGGCTAGCGGTTCCTACAATGAGCAGTTCTTC. The encoded protein is CASSLAASGSYNEQFF. The complete variable domain, with remaining parts taken from reference TRBV28 and TRBJ2-1, reads DVKVTQSSRYLVKRTGEKVFLECVQDMDHENMFWYRQDPGLGLRLIYFSYDVKMKEKGDIPEGYSVSREKKERFSLILESASTNQTSMYLCASSLAASGSYNEQFFGPGTRLTVL.

The V call is TRBV18, the J call TRBJ1-2; D might be TRBD1 (5 bases). The CDR3 totals 15 residues. Trimming left V 3 bases short and J 5 bases short, with 16 bases between. CDR1 is KGHSH, CDR2 LQKENI, per germline. The CDR3 reads CASSPGQGSLYGYTF. Here the CDR3 DNA reads TGTGCCAGCTCACCCGGACAAGGGTCCCTGTATGGCTACACCTTC.

The table lists this clone with a few counts. The rearrangement joins TRBV7-9 to TRBJ2-5; 8 bases map to TRBD1. V gave up 1 base and J gave up 3 bases; unmatched junction bases: 4. Per the germline V gene, CDR1 is SEHNR and CDR2 is FQNEAQ (reference sequence). The CDR3 length is 15 residues. The CDR3 bases are TGTGCCAGCAGCTTAGGGGCAGGGGGCGAAGAGACCCAGTACTTC. This translates into CASSLGAGGEETQYF.

This clone was observed a single time. The chain recombines TRBV11-2 with TRBJ2-7, with a tentative D call TRBD1 (5 bases). CDR3 size: 14 residues. Trimming took off 5 bases at V and 1 base at J, with 12 bases between the two ends. Germline V gene lookup returns CDR1 SGHAT and CDR2 FQNNGV. This CDR3 reads CASSPYRISYEQYF. The CDR3 DNA sequence: TGTGCCAGCAGCCCATACAGGATTTCCTACGAGCAGTACTTC.

The chain carries TRBV2 and TRBJ1-5, with 10 bases lining up with TRBD1. CDR3 length: 15 residues. With 6 bases clipped from V and 0 bases from J, the junction kept 2 bases outside the gene matches. The germline V gene has CDR1 SNHLY and CDR2 FYNNEI. The CDR3 loop is CASRGQGSSNQPQHF. The CDR3 coding sequence is TGTGCCAGCAGGGGACAGGGGAGTAGCAATCAGCCCCAGCATTTT.

This clone was recorded once. This chain uses TRBV5-1 with TRBJ1-2; the match to TRBD1 covers 7 bases. V dropped 4 bases and J dropped 10; count of bases not matched to a gene: 28. The CDR3 length is 19 residues. CDR1 and CDR2 (germline): SGHRS, YFSETQ. CDR3 sequence: CASSRSQFQHTGTEGYYTF. CDR3 coding DNA: TGCGCCAGCAGCCGATCACAGTTTCAACATACCGGGACAGAAGGGTACTACACCTTC.

V is TRBV7-9 and J is TRBJ1-6; D unclear. V lost 5 bases and J lost 5, with 10 bases in between. The CDR3 spans 14 residues. CDR1 SEHNR and CDR2 FQNEAQ come from the germline V gene (reference sequence). The CDR3 sequence is CASSPSIDNSPLHF. CDR3 nucleotides: TGTGCCAGCAGCCCGTCTATTGATAATTCACCCCTCCACTTT.

This sequence joins TRBV28 and TRBJ2-5; 8 bases align to TRBD1. In germline, CDR1 is MDHEN, CDR2 SYDVKM. The junction had 6 bases not matched to a gene; V was cut back by 2 bases and J by 4 bases. The CDR3 has 15 residues. DNA of the CDR3: TGTGCCAGCAGTTTACAGGGGGCGATACGAGAGACCCAGTACTTC. Amino acid sequence: CASSLQGAIRETQYF.

The chain recombines TRBV6-1 with TRBJ1-1; D possibly corresponds to TRBD1 (5 bases). V lost 3 bases, J lost 1 base, and 9 bases lay in between. The length of the CDR3 is 14 residues. CDR1 and CDR2 from the germline V gene are MNHNS and SASEGT. Here the CDR3 DNA reads TGTGCCAGCAGTGACCGACAGCAGAACACTGAAGCTTTCTTT. This encodes CASSDRQQNTEAFF.